The rows below give T cell receptor beta chains drawn from one sample of a study of cytomegalovirus exposure and HLA in healthy donors. The repertoire was sequenced with immunoSEQ multiplex PCR; TCRdb's copy has only in-frame clones and lacks some. The sample contains 120,000 to 150,000 clones, around four fifths of which appear only once. The sequencing sample was made of PBMCs. The receptors shown here come from a male donor in good health and CMV-seronegative. Each CDR3 is given with its conserved first and last residue. A D gene is named only where the DNA matches it firmly. Size values are once, few and many counts, or a class for expanded clones, and some rows have none.

TRBJ1-2 | TRBD1 | TRBV27 | - | CASSSHGQGARGYTF | TGTGCCAGCAGTTCCCATGGACAGGGGGCACGTGGCTACACCTTC
TRBJ2-4 | - | TRBV28 | - | CASSFASLQAKNIQYF | TGTGCCAGCAGTTTTGCCAGTCTTCAAGCCAAAAACATTCAGTACTTC
TRBJ1-4 | - | TRBV5-1 | - | CASSGGRVNEKLFF | TGCGCCAGCAGCGGGGGCAGGGTGAATGAAAAACTGTTTTTT
TRBJ1-1 | - | TRBV6-1 | - | CASSEFGKPNTEAFF | TGTGCCAGCAGTGAATTTGGTAAGCCAAACACTGAAGCTTTCTTT
TRBJ2-5 | - | TRBV7-9 | - | CASSSTTNQETQYF | TGTGCCAGCAGCTCTACGACAAACCAAGAGACCCAGTACTTC
TRBJ2-7 | TRBD1 | TRBV2 | - | CASSEPGQRSREQYF | TGTGCCAGCAGTGAGCCGGGACAGAGGTCTCGCGAGCAGTACTTC
TRBJ2-1 | TRBD2 | TRBV11-2 | - | CASSPTSGGANEQFF | TGTGCCAGCAGCCCGACTAGCGGGGGGGCTAATGAGCAGTTCTTC
TRBJ1-6 | - | TRBV7-9 | - | CSSSLLGADSPLHF | TGTTCCAGCAGCTTATTGGGGGCTGATTCACCCCTCCACTTT
TRBJ2-1 | TRBD2 | TRBV14 | - | CASSQDYTWTSGNFNEQFF | TGTGCCAGCAGCCAAGATTACACCTGGACTAGCGGGAACTTCAATGAGCAGTTCTTC
TRBJ2-7 | TRBD2 | TRBV10-3 | once | CAISDYSGGALYEQYF | TGTGCCATCAGTGATTATAGCGGGGGGGCCCTGTACGAGCAGTACTTC
TRBJ2-1 | TRBD2 | TRBV18 | - | CASSFGTSGRYNEQFF | TGTGCCAGCTCCTTCGGGACTAGCGGGAGGTACAATGAGCAGTTCTTC
TRBJ2-7 | TRBD1 | TRBV7-9 | - | CASKTGGGLEQYF | TGTGCCAGCAAGACAGGGGGCGGGCTCGAGCAGTACTTC
TRBJ2-5 | TRBD2 | TRBV27 | - | CASSPLTSLETQYF | TGTGCCAGCAGTCCCTTGACTAGCCTAGAGACCCAGTACTTC
TRBJ1-5 | - | TRBV9 | - | CASSRGGTNQPQHF | TGTGCCAGCAGCAGGGGGGGTACCAATCAGCCCCAGCATTTT
TRBJ1-1 | - | TRBV7-3 | - | CASQQGMNTEAFF | TGTGCCAGCCAACAGGGAATGAACACTGAAGCTTTCTTT
TRBJ1-2 | TRBD1 | TRBV19 | - | CASSADRVYGYTF | TGTGCCAGTAGTGCAGACAGGGTGTATGGCTACACCTTC
TRBJ1-5 | - | TRBV28 | - | CASRQTGSAQPQHF | TGTGCCAGCAGACAGACAGGCTCGGCTCAGCCCCAGCATTTT
TRBJ2-2 | TRBD2 | TRBV7-3 | - | CASRSLAGANTGELFF | TGTGCCAGCAGGTCCCTAGCGGGGGCAAACACCGGGGAGCTGTTTTTT
TRBJ1-4 | TRBD1 | TRBV2 | - | CAGGQGVGKLFF | TGTGCCGGTGGACAGGGGGTTGGAAAACTGTTTTTT
TRBJ2-7 | - | TRBV5-4 | few | CASSLGGYEQYF | TGTGCCAGCAGCTTGGGAGGGTACGAGCAGTACTTC
TRBJ2-1 | TRBD2 | TRBV10-3 | once | CATGAGADNEQFF | TGTGCCACCGGGGCGGGAGCGGACAATGAGCAGTTCTTC
TRBJ2-7 | TRBD2 | TRBV9 | - | CASSVGARGAGVLSYEQYF | TGTGCCAGCAGCGTAGGGGCTCGGGGAGCGGGAGTACTCTCCTACGAGCAGTACTTC
TRBJ1-5 | - | TRBV7-8 | few | CASSHGGRQQPQHF | TGTGCCAGCAGCCATGGGGGCCGTCAACAGCCCCAGCATTTT
TRBJ2-1 | - | TRBV5-1 | - | CASSVTTGWAGHNEQFF | TGCGCCAGCAGCGTAACCACAGGGTGGGCGGGCCACAATGAGCAGTTCTTC
TRBJ1-2 | TRBD1 | TRBV7-3 | - | CASSPGDRQLYGYTF | TGTGCCAGCAGCCCGGGGGACAGGCAGCTCTATGGCTACACCTTC
TRBJ1-2 | TRBD1 | TRBV11-2 | - | CASSLGAGQGARGYTF | TGTGCCAGCAGCTTAGGAGCGGGACAGGGGGCTCGGGGCTACACCTTC
TRBJ2-1 | - | TRBV28 | few | CASTRGATSIHNEQFF | TGTGCCAGCACCCGCGGAGCAACAAGTATACACAATGAGCAGTTCTTC
TRBJ1-2 | TRBD1 | TRBV7-2 | - | CASSPAGTGVNYGYTF | TGTGCCAGCAGCCCCGCCGGGACAGGGGTTAACTATGGCTACACCTTC
TRBJ2-1 | - | TRBV2 | - | CASRQDYNEQFF | TGTGCCAGCAGACAGGACTACAATGAGCAGTTCTTC
TRBJ2-7 | - | TRBV4-2 | - | CASSQDKGDGGSYEQYF | TGTGCCAGCAGCCAAGATAAGGGGGACGGCGGATCCTACGAGCAGTACTTC
TRBJ2-7 | TRBD2 | TRBV7-3 | - | CASRLHSGSDAELHEQYF | TGTGCCAGCAGACTTCACAGCGGGAGCGACGCGGAGCTCCACGAGCAGTACTTC
TRBJ2-7 | - | TRBV9 | once | CASSVSSDSYEQYF | TGTGCCAGCAGCGTTTCCTCAGACTCCTACGAGCAGTACTTC
TRBJ2-3 | TRBD1 | TRBV18 | - | CASSDRGRRTDTQYF | TGTGCCAGCTCCGACAGGGGGCGCCGGACAGATACGCAGTATTTT
TRBJ2-5 | TRBD2 | TRBV5-4 | - | CASSSGLAAGAQYF | TGTGCCAGCAGCTCCGGACTAGCTGCCGGGGCCCAGTACTTC
TRBJ1-2 | - | TRBV5-8 | once | CASSLSPWGDYGYTF | TGTGCCAGCAGCCTTTCCCCTTGGGGGGACTATGGCTACACCTTC
TRBJ1-2 | TRBD1 | TRBV5-4 | few | CASSAGTGDTYGYTF | TGTGCCAGCAGCGCCGGGACAGGGGATACCTATGGCTACACCTTC
TRBJ2-3 | - | TRBV11-2 | - | CASSLGVRRRRDTQYF | TGTGCCAGCAGCTTAGGTGTGCGGAGGCGGAGAGATACGCAGTATTTT
TRBJ1-2 | TRBD1 | TRBV5-1 | - | CASSPYGAGGITNYGYTF | TGCGCCAGCAGCCCCTATGGGGCAGGGGGAATAACTAACTATGGCTACACCTTC
TRBJ2-5 | TRBD2 | TRBV4-3 | - | CASSRGTSDIRTQYF | TGCGCCAGCAGCCGGGGGACTAGCGACATTCGAACCCAGTACTTC
TRBJ2-7 | - | TRBV6-1 | - | CASSEASWGVRVSWVYEQYF | TGTGCCAGCAGTGAAGCGAGTTGGGGGGTGCGGGTCTCGTGGGTCTACGAGCAGTACTTC
TRBJ2-7 | - | TRBV6-6 | once | CASSWSLSEQYF | TGTGCCAGCAGTTGGAGTCTTAGCGAGCAGTACTTC
TRBJ1-6 | - | TRBV5-4 | few | CASSLRGGSYNSPLHF | TGTGCCAGCAGCTTGCGGGGGGGCTCCTATAATTCACCCCTCCACTTT
TRBJ2-3 | - | TRBV5-1 | - | CASSLNRALSTDTQYF | TGCGCCAGCAGCTTGAACAGGGCACTTAGCACAGATACGCAGTATTTT
TRBJ1-3 | - | TRBV19 | - | CASSIAGFSGNTIYF | TGTGCCAGTAGTATCGCAGGGTTTTCGGGAAACACCATATATTTT
TRBJ2-1 | TRBD2 | TRBV5-1 | - | CASSSPRTSGRRNEQFF | TGCGCCAGCAGCTCACCCCGGACTAGCGGGAGGCGGAATGAGCAGTTCTTC
TRBJ1-1 | TRBD1 | TRBV4-1 | - | CASSHPRGTEAFF | TGCGCCAGCAGCCACCCCAGGGGGACTGAAGCTTTCTTT
TRBJ1-3 | TRBD1 | TRBV25-1 | - | CASRGTGSISGNTIYF | TGTGCCAGCCGTGGGACAGGTTCCATCTCTGGAAACACCATATATTTT
TRBJ2-7 | - | TRBV10-3 | - | CAISGGSSIQYF | TGTGCCATCAGTGGAGGGTCTTCTATCCAGTACTTC
TRBJ1-1 | - | TRBV2 | - | CASNKGGMSTEAFF | TGTGCCAGCAACAAAGGGGGAATGAGCACTGAAGCTTTCTTT
TRBJ1-4 | TRBD1 | TRBV5-4 | few | CASSPGQGGTNEKLFF | TGTGCCAGCAGCCCGGGACAGGGGGGGACTAATGAAAAACTGTTTTTT
TRBJ2-7 | - | TRBV5-4 | - | CASSFGGLEQYF | TGTGCCAGCAGCTTCGGGGGTCTCGAGCAGTACTTC
TRBJ1-5 | TRBD1 | TRBV7-9 | once | CASSPGQGGSQPQHF | TGTGCCAGCAGCCCTGGACAGGGAGGTAGTCAGCCCCAGCATTTT
TRBJ2-3 | - | TRBV30 | - | CAWSVYLTSTDTQYF | TGTGCCTGGAGTGTCTACCTAACTAGCACAGATACGCAGTATTTT